The entry that follows covers one T cell receptor beta chain sequence. Donors of Cohort 3 who recovered were those that had two negative PCRs, clearance, or symptom resolution. The data are from a study of blood T cell repertoires in COVID-19. Study-level background: Spain, Italy and the United States supplied samples that represented acute and convalescent COVID-19. PBMCs, B-cell-depleted T cells, or T cells provided the cDNA or gDNA that made up the material.

Per the original data handling: Nucleated cell counts were estimated from reference gene primer amplification. The protocol was immunoSEQ multiplex PCR, while the TCRdb copy is restricted to in-frame clones and leaves out a portion. V and J calls and clone size come straight from that table; D and trimming were deduced from the DNA. The table records 250,000 to 350,000 clones, roughly 86% of them present only once. The CDR3 contains 15 residues. J gave up 6 bases and V 0 bases, and 5 bases lay outside the gene matches. Germline loops: CDR1 MNHEY, CDR2 SMNVEV (reference sequence). The source is a woman aged 30 to 39 who had recovered from COVID-19. The sample was PBMCs or T cells enriched from blood (not recorded which). The chain links TRBV27 to TRBJ1-1; 9 bases match TRBD1. The CDR3: CASSLSGTGIAEAFF. The CDR3 bases are TGTGCCAGCAGTTTATCAGGGACAGGGATCGCTGAAGCTTTCTTT.